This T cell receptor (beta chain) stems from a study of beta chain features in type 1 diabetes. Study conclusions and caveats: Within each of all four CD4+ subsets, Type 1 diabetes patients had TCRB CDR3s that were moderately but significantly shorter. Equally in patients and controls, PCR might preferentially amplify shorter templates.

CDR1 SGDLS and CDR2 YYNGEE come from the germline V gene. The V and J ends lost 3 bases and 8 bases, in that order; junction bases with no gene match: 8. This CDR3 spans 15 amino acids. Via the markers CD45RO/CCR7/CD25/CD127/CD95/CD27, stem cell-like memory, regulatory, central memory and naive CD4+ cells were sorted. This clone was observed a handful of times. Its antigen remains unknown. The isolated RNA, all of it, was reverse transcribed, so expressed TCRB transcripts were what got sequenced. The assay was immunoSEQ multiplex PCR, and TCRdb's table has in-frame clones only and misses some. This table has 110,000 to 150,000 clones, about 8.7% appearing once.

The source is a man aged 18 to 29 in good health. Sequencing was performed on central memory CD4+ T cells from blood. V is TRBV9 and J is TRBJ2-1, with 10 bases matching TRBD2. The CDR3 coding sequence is TGTGCCAGCAGCGCTTCTAGCGGGGGTGGAGATGAGCAGTTCTTC. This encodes CASSASSGGGDEQFF.